This T cell receptor beta chain was recovered during a study of blood T cells in healthy people across ages. This CDR3 region has 14 residues. CDR1 and CDR2 from the germline V gene are SGDLS and YYNGEE. Next came a second PCR, run for about 7 to 12 cycles, which used a sample-barcoded 5' primer along with a J-beta primer mix. From the 5' RACE reads, TCRdb called clonotypes with MiXCR, one entry per CDR3 protein. Of about 1.1 million distinct CDR3 sequences listed, approximately 38% were seen once; the top ten hold 10% to 15%. This clonotype was recorded once. Sample: blood. The receptor was isolated from a man in his late teens or twenties in good health. The chain combines TRBV9 with TRBJ2-1; D gene ambiguous. The closer fit of TRBJ2-7 to the DNA end suggests the J call may be wrong. CDR3 loop: CASSGAQTYNEQYF. CDR3 in DNA: TGTGCCAGCAGCGGTGCACAGACCTACAATGAGCAGTACTTC.